These T cell receptor beta chains were read from a single sample in a study of monozygotic twins with inflammatory bowel disease. TCRdb re-called the 5' RACE reads; every CDR3 protein appears as one record, without DNA. The sample table sets out some 300,000 distinct CDR3 sequences. The sample taken for sequencing was blood. The receptor set was obtained from a human donor with ulcerative colitis or Crohn's disease, or a healthy co-twin of an affected twin (not recorded which). Each CDR3 is given with its conserved first and last residue.

TRBJ1-2 TRBV5-5 CASSLEAAVNYGYTF
TRBJ2-5 TRBV5-1 CASSQAGGVQETQYF
TRBJ1-5 TRBV12-3/TRBV12-4 CASRRTGGNQPQHF
TRBJ2-4 TRBV5-6 CASSLAVPSAGLAKNIQYF
TRBJ1-3 TRBV27 CASSSATSGNTIYF
TRBJ2-1 TRBV28 CASRGLAAYNEQFF
TRBJ2-1 TRBV20-1 CSANDLVIAYNEQFF
TRBJ2-7 TRBV27 CASSFQGVPYEQYF
TRBJ1-3 TRBV6-1 CASGTGVSGNTIYF
TRBJ1-1 TRBV5-8 CASRAGANTEAFF
TRBJ2-3 TRBV10-3 CATKRAGATDTQYF
TRBJ2-1 TRBV6-5 CASSYVRSRGRNEQFF
TRBJ1-5 TRBV24-1 CATSQALVNQPQHF
TRBJ2-1 TRBV29-1 CSVERGRRVNEQFF
TRBJ2-7 TRBV29-1 CSVEPWTGGRYEQYF
TRBJ1-1 TRBV20-1 CSASKGTNTGAFF
TRBJ2-3 TRBV28 CASGLAGARSRDTQYF
TRBJ2-7 TRBV4-3 CASSRLTGAYEQYF
TRBJ2-7 TRBV7-8 CASSLSRTGPEQYF
TRBJ2-3 TRBV7-6 CASSPTSGGDTQYF
TRBJ2-5 TRBV6-5 CASSYSIGWETQYF
TRBJ1-4 TRBV6-1 CASSETWDSRNEKLFF
TRBJ1-5 TRBV7-2 CASSLVTVNQPQHF
TRBJ2-2 TRBV20-1 CSANRGVGELFF
TRBJ2-7 TRBV2 CASSDSRMWEQYF
TRBJ1-2 TRBV20-1 CSGDRRLPGRTVYGYTF
TRBJ2-7 TRBV11-2 CASSGYRRRSYEQYF
TRBJ2-1 TRBV11-2 CASSSPSGSFSYNEQFF